This is a list of T cell receptor beta chains from one sample in a study of blood T cell repertoires in COVID-19. The table came from immunoSEQ multiplex PCR; TCRdb's copy has only in-frame clones and leaves some out. The sample yields 200,000 to 250,000 clones, around 83% seen once. Material: PBMCs or T cells enriched from blood (not recorded which). All receptors come from a woman aged 40-49 years with acute COVID-19. Both conserved end residues are part of each CDR3. D genes are given only for firm matches. The size entry is marked missing in some rows and otherwise reads once, few, many or a size class.

D gene	V gene	clone size	J gene	CDR3 DNA	CDR3 protein
NA	TRBV10-1	NA	TRBJ2-2	TGCGCCAGCAGTGCGATAGGGGCCGGGGAGCTGTTTTTT	CASSAIGAGELFF
NA	TRBV7-6	NA	TRBJ2-3	TGTGCCAGCAGCTTAGTATACACAGATACGCAGTATTTT	CASSLVYTDTQYF
NA	TRBV11-2	NA	TRBJ1-4	TGTGCCAGCAGGGGGCGACTGGCTAATGAAAAACTGTTTTTT	CASRGRLANEKLFF
NA	TRBV7-9	NA	TRBJ1-5	TGTGCCAGCAGCCCAAGGACACAAAATAGCAATCAGCCCCAGCATTTT	CASSPRTQNSNQPQHF
TRBD2	TRBV3-1/TRBV3-2	once	TRBJ2-3	TGTGCCAGCAGGCGCGGGAGTAACGCAGATACGCAGTATTTT	CASRRGSNADTQYF
NA	TRBV9	NA	TRBJ2-7	TGTGCCAGCAGCGTAGCCGCGACTGGTTCCTACGAGCAGTACTTC	CASSVAATGSYEQYF
TRBD2	TRBV5-4	NA	TRBJ2-4	TGTGCCAGCAGCTTCGGACTAGCGGGGCCTGAAAACATTCAGTACTTC	CASSFGLAGPENIQYF
NA	TRBV6-2/TRBV6-3	NA	TRBJ1-5	TGTGCCAGCAGCTCCTATAACCACGGGAATCAGCCCCAGCATTTT	CASSSYNHGNQPQHF
TRBD1	TRBV7-9	few	TRBJ1-4	TGTGCCAGCAGCTTAACCGGGACAGGGATCCAAAAACTGTTTTTT	CASSLTGTGIQKLFF
TRBD1	TRBV12-3/TRBV12-4	NA	TRBJ1-1	TGTGCCAGCACCCTTACAGGGGGCACTGAAGCTTTCTTT	CASTLTGGTEAFF
TRBD1	TRBV11-2	few	TRBJ1-1	TGTGCCAGCAGCCCCAACTCGGACAGGCGAGCTTTCTTT	CASSPNSDRRAFF
TRBD1	TRBV7-8	NA	TRBJ1-3	TGTGCCAGCAGCCCTAGTGGTGGACAGGCCTCTGGAAACACCATATATTTT	CASSPSGGQASGNTIYF
NA	TRBV11-2	NA	TRBJ2-7	TGTGCCAGCAGCTTAGATCGGGAACGCGAGCAGTACTTC	CASSLDREREQYF
TRBD2	TRBV3-1/TRBV3-2	once	TRBJ2-7	TGTGCCAGCAGCGAAGGGACTAGCGGGAGGTCAGTTATCTACGAGCAGTACTTC	CASSEGTSGRSVIYEQYF
TRBD1	TRBV27	NA	TRBJ2-4	TGTGCCAGCAGTCCCCGAGGGTATGGGGACAGTCTGTACTTC	CASSPRGYGDSLYF
NA	TRBV5-4	once	TRBJ1-1	TGTGCCAGCAGCCGGGGGGGTGAGCCCCAGGCTTTCTTT	CASSRGGEPQAFF
NA	TRBV16	NA	TRBJ1-2	TGTGCCAGCAGGCCCCTGGGAGCGGGGGGCTACACCTTC	CASRPLGAGGYTF
TRBD1	TRBV9	many	TRBJ1-1	TGTGCCAGCAGCCCCCGACAGGGCTACACTGAAGCTTTCTTT	CASSPRQGYTEAFF
NA	TRBV2	NA	TRBJ1-2	TGTGCCAGCAGTGGACAGTCCGACTATGGCTACACCTTC	CASSGQSDYGYTF
NA	TRBV21-1	NA	TRBJ1-2	TGTGCCAGCAGCCCGAAGGTTCAGACAGGGAACTATGGCTACACCTTC	CASSPKVQTGNYGYTF
NA	TRBV5-1	NA	TRBJ2-2	TGCGCCAGCAGCTTGGCCGGGGTACCCGGGGAGCTGTTTTTT	CASSLAGVPGELFF
TRBD1	TRBV4-1	NA	TRBJ2-4	TGCGCCAGCAGCCAAGATACCACAAGGGGGCAGGCCGCCAAAAACATTCAGTACTTC	CASSQDTTRGQAAKNIQYF
TRBD1	TRBV19	once	TRBJ2-7	TGTGCCAGTAGTGCACCGGGACAGGGGGCCTACGAGCAGTACTTC	CASSAPGQGAYEQYF
TRBD1	TRBV18	NA	TRBJ1-3	TGTGCCAGCTCACCACGGGACAGGGGGCCTGGAAACACCATATATTTT	CASSPRDRGPGNTIYF
TRBD1	TRBV24-1	NA	TRBJ1-2	TGTGCCACCAGTGAACCTCCAGGGGGCGGGGGCTACACCTTC	CATSEPPGGGGYTF
TRBD2	TRBV9	few	TRBJ2-1	TGTGCCAGCAGCGTTCTAGCGGGGGGCTCCTACAATGAGCAGTTCTTC	CASSVLAGGSYNEQFF
NA	TRBV27	NA	TRBJ2-2	TGTGCCAGCAGTTTAATAGCCCTCAGCAACACCGGGGAGCTGTTTTTT	CASSLIALSNTGELFF
NA	TRBV3-1/TRBV3-2	NA	TRBJ1-2	TGTGCCAGCAGCCAAGCGGGGGGCTATGGCTACACCTTC	CASSQAGGYGYTF
TRBD1	TRBV7-9	NA	TRBJ2-7	TGTGCCAGCAGTCTAACAGGGGACGAAGGAGAGCAGTACTTC	CASSLTGDEGEQYF
NA	TRBV9	NA	TRBJ2-1	TGTGCCAGCACCGCCTCCGGGAGCTCCTACAATGAGCAGTTCTTC	CASTASGSSYNEQFF
NA	TRBV7-2	NA	TRBJ2-7	TGTGCCAGCAGCTTAGGAGGTAGCCCGTCCTACGAGCAGTACTTC	CASSLGGSPSYEQYF
NA	TRBV12-3/TRBV12-4	NA	TRBJ1-4	TGTGCCACCCAAGACACAACTAATGAAAAACTGTTTTTT	CATQDTTNEKLFF
NA	TRBV21-1	many	TRBJ1-2	TGTGCCAGCAGCAAACTCGACAGCTCTAAGGGCTACACCTTC	CASSKLDSSKGYTF
NA	TRBV28	NA	TRBJ2-3	TGTGCCAGCAGTTTATTAGGGACTCGCAACACAGATACGCAGTATTTT	CASSLLGTRNTDTQYF
TRBD1	TRBV7-7	NA	TRBJ2-2	TGTGCCAGCAGCTTAGCCTCCGGGACAGGGGGCGGACGGGTCACCGGGGAGCTGTTTTTT	CASSLASGTGGGRVTGELFF
NA	TRBV7-6	NA	TRBJ2-6	TGTGCCAGCAGCTTACTACAGGGGGCCAACGTCCTGACTTTC	CASSLLQGANVLTF
NA	TRBV5-5	NA	TRBJ2-7	TGTGCCAGCAGCTTGGCAGCTGGGGGCGGCTACGAGCAGTACTTC	CASSLAAGGGYEQYF
NA	TRBV28	NA	TRBJ1-5	TGTGCCAGCAGTCGATTGGCGCGGATTAGCAATCAGCCCCAGCATTTT	CASSRLARISNQPQHF
TRBD1	TRBV30	NA	TRBJ1-2	TGTGCTGCGGCAACCGGACAGGGTAGTGGCTACACCTTC	CAAATGQGSGYTF
TRBD1	TRBV7-3	NA	TRBJ1-5	TGTGCCAGGACGGACAGGCGGAATCAGCCCCAGCATTTT	CARTDRRNQPQHF
TRBD2	TRBV5-1	NA	TRBJ2-1	TGCGCCAGCAGCCCCACCGCGGGAGGCTACAATGAGCAGTTCTTC	CASSPTAGGYNEQFF
TRBD1	TRBV28	NA	TRBJ1-5	TGTGCCAGCAGTTTCGCAGGGGGTGATCAGCCCCAGCATTTT	CASSFAGGDQPQHF
NA	TRBV27	NA	TRBJ2-7	TGTGCCAGCAGTTTACGGGGGGCCATCTACGAGCAGTACTTC	CASSLRGAIYEQYF